A single sample is the source of the 13 T cell receptor beta chains below, sequenced in a study of T cells in Graves' hyperthyroidism and ophthalmopathy. TCR beta CDR3 sequences were amplified from RNA transcripts. A first-round RT-PCR of the TCR CDR3 used the HTBI primer set. TCRdb reprocessed the multiplex PCR reads via MiXCR and lists one record per CDR3 protein. Of roughly 56,000 distinct CDR3 sequences listed, about 50% are singletons. The sample was blood. The receptors were gathered from a young woman with Graves' ophthalmopathy.

In its sample, this clonotype was seen many times. The chain has TRBV7-9 and TRBJ1-4; no reliable D call. V dropped 5 bases and J dropped 8 bases, with 9 bases sitting between them. This CDR3 is 12 amino acids long. The germline CDR1 and CDR2 sequences are SEHNR and FQNEAQ (reference sequence). The chain's CDR3 is CASSPLGEKLFF. CDR3 DNA: TGTGCCAGCAGCCCATTAGGAGAAAAACTGTTTTTT.

This clonotype was picked up many times. The V call is TRBV20-1, the J call TRBJ1-4, with D perhaps TRBD1 (5 bases). Trimming shortened V by 2 bases and J by 5 bases, and 12 bases separated the two germline ends. The CDR3 consists of 14 residues. Germline V gene lookup returns CDR1 DFQATT and CDR2 SNEGSKA (reference sequence). This CDR3 reads CSARPGTFNEKLFF. For the CDR3, the DNA is TGCAGTGCTAGACCCGGGACCTTCAATGAAAAACTGTTTTTT.

This clonotype was picked up many times. J is TRBJ2-1 and V is TRBV10-3; 9 nucleotides agree with TRBD1. The CDR3 contains 16 residues. The junction had 8 bases not matched to a gene; V was cut back by 0 bases and J by 8 bases. The germline CDR1 and CDR2 sequences are ENHRY and SYGVKD. In nucleotides, the CDR3 is TGTGCCATCAGTGAGTCGAGGGGACAGGGCATGGATGAGCAGTTCTTC. Protein product: CAISESRGQGMDEQFF.

This clonotype was seen many times. The chain combines TRBV9 with TRBJ2-5; 9 bases agree with TRBD2. In germline, CDR1 is SGDLS, CDR2 YYNGEE. V lost 3 bases, J lost 2 bases, and 8 bases stayed unmatched. This CDR3 has 16 amino acids. CDR3: CASSASLAGPQETQYF. The CDR3 nucleotides read TGTGCCAGCAGCGCATCCCTAGCGGGACCTCAAGAGACCCAGTACTTC.

To note about this clonotype: Sequence at one end of the junction differs from germline and may be a read error. The chain has TRBV5-6 and TRBJ2-7; D call uncertain. This CDR3 has 14 amino acids. Germline CDR1 is SGHDT and CDR2 is YYEEEE. The CDR3 protein is CAGSLGMNSYEQCF. The DNA for the CDR3 is TGTGCCGGCAGCTTGGGCATGAACTCCTACGAGCAGTGCTTC.

This clonotype came up many times. The chain couples TRBV20-1 to TRBJ2-7; perhaps TRBD1 as D (5 bases). Germline V gives CDR1 DFQATT, CDR2 SNEGSKA (reference sequence). The CDR3 is 14 amino acids. V was cut by 0 bases and J by 3 bases, with 12 bases left in between. Written as DNA, the CDR3 is TGCAGTGCTAGAGATGGGCAGCAGGGCTACGAGCAGTACTTC. Its protein is CSARDGQQGYEQYF.

Regarding this clonotype: The CDR3 does not end in the conserved phenylalanine or tryptophan, so this is likely a read error. This chain joins TRBV6-5 and TRBJ1-5, with TRBD1 matching over 8 bases. Germline assignment: CDR1 MNHEY and CDR2 SVGAGI. This CDR3 region has 13 residues. V trimming: 8 bases; J trimming: 4 bases; junction bases outside the gene matches: 4. The CDR3 sequence: CASQQGVNQPQHS. DNA for the CDR3: TGTGCCAGCCAACAGGGGGTAAATCAGCCCCAGCATTCA.

This clonotype showed up just once. This sequence may be a read error, since a much larger clone differs from it by one base. The chain recombines TRBV30 with TRBJ1-1; D uncertain. This CDR3 comprises 12 residues. The germline V gene has CDR1 GTSNPN and CDR2 SVGIG (reference sequence). V dropped 3 bases and J dropped 4 bases, with 9 bases sitting between them. CDR3 amino acids: CAWRALITEAFF. In DNA, the CDR3 is TGTGCCTGGAGGGCGCTGATCACTGAAGCTTTCTTT.

The rearrangement joins TRBV5-4 to TRBJ2-7, with 12 positions matching TRBD1. The CDR3 has 14 residues. Trimming at V came to 4 bases and at J to 6 bases, leaving 5 bases not matched to a gene. CDR1 is SGHNT and CDR2 is YYREEE in the germline V gene (reference sequence). CDR3 amino acids: CASSTGQGAREQYF. The CDR3 DNA follows: TGTGCCAGCAGCACGGGACAGGGGGCGCGCGAGCAGTACTTC.

To note about this clonotype: An end of the junction differs from the germline gene, which may be a read error. The chain combines TRBV7-2 with TRBJ1-5, with D uncertain. The CDR3 contains 16 residues. Per the germline V gene, CDR1 is SGHTA and CDR2 is FQGNSA. Written as DNA, the CDR3 is TGTGCCAGCAGCAGACTAGCGGGAGTACCCAATGAGCCCCAGCATTTT. This sequence encodes CASSRLAGVPNEPQHF.

This clonotype has a count of ten or more. CDR3 residues: CAWGRRQANTEAFF. The CDR3 coding sequence is TGTGCCTGGGGGAGGAGACAAGCGAACACTGAAGCTTTCTTT. The chain joins TRBV30 to TRBJ1-1, with unresolved D. With 5 bases removed from V and 1 base from J, the gap between germline ends came to 14 bases. The CDR3 has 14 amino acids. Germline CDR1 and CDR2: GTSNPN and SVGIG (reference sequence).

Points on this clonotype: A read error may explain this, as a much larger clone is one base away. V usage is TRBV4-1 and J usage is TRBJ2-3, with TRBD1 matching 7 bases. Germline-derived CDR1 and CDR2 are MGHRA and YSYEKL. With V trimmed by 1 base and J by 1 base, 2 bases remained unmatched. The CDR3 covers 15 residues. DNA of the CDR3: TGCGCCAGCAGCCAAGGAGGGGGCTGCACAGATACGCAGTATTTT. Its protein product is CASSQGGGCTDTQYF.

The sample holds many counts of this clonotype. The chain combines TRBV20-1 with TRBJ2-7; TRBD2 aligns across 8 bases. Per the germline V gene, CDR1 is DFQATT and CDR2 is SNEGSKA (reference sequence). Trimming removed 6 bases from V and 6 bases from J; junction bases left unmatched: 13. The CDR3 loop spans 14 amino acids. The CDR3 loop is CSAPAGGGRGEQYF. CDR3 bases: TGCAGTGCCCCCGCGGGCGGGGGGCGCGGCGAGCAGTACTTC.